This note documents a single TCR beta chain sequence. This clonotype was seen more than once but under ten times. Its antigen is currently not known. Base qualities are missing; no much larger clone stands one base away. All donors were healthy Caucasians. The twin cohort comprised three pairs of female monozygotic twins, all aged roughly 18 to 29 years. The RNA used for TCR libraries was isolated from peripheral blood mononuclear cells. The method was 5' RACE. The sequencing machine was an Illumina HiSeq 2000. A universal primer binding site was added through template switching, and the final cDNA carried a unique molecular identifier so that TCR cDNA molecules could be counted accurately. Specific primers in the conserved constant-segment region were used to synthesize first-strand cDNA for the TCR alpha and beta chains. Each cDNA library was double barcoded, with a SMART-Mk sample barcode plus Illumina barcodes, to control for contamination. TruSeq adapter sequences, together with Illumina sample barcodes, were added in two successive PCR steps. The TCR alpha and beta cDNA libraries were sequenced on the Illumina HiSeq platform using custom primers. On the authors' methods: Raw reads were processed with MiGEC to extract unique molecular identifiers, and MiXCR was used to determine CDR3 positions. For each individual, recombination models were inferred using an EM algorithm with the repgenHMM and IGoR tools. Shared clonotype analysis was performed with the tcR package in R, normalizing sharing by the product of cloneset sizes. To study raw recombination without the effects of thymic and clonal selection, out-of-frame nonproductive sequences were analyzed. TCRdb trimmed public reads at Q25 via fastp, called clones via MiXCR and kept in-frame beta chains. Each CDR3 protein gets just one entry, which takes the most common genes and DNA from the rows behind it. Clone size and V and J calls follow TCRdb, not the original study. This sample gives 500,000 to 650,000 distinct CDR3 sequences in total; about 7% of them show up just once. The ten largest clones take up 1.6% of the sample.

These data are taken from a study of identical twins (dated by TCRdb to the mid-2010s). Looking at the study overall: To test whether fetal clonotypes persist, the study used deep sequencing on TCR alpha and beta repertoires from monozygotic twins, unrelated adults of various ages, and cord blood. Replicate twin experiments were performed at different times using different library preparation protocols to rule out contamination.

Study-level results and caveats: Invariant T cells such as MAIT and iNKT could partly confound zero-insertion analyses, though diverse VJ usage argued against this for most clonotypes. Conclusions relied on cross-sectional statistical analysis, since the same donors could not be followed over many years. Compared with coincidental sharing between unrelated individuals, an excess of low generation-probability sequences was observed among out-of-frame TCR alpha sequences shared between twins. Recombination models systematically underestimated out-of-frame TCR alpha sharing in monozygotic twins but agreed with sharing between unrelated individuals. The excess sharing between twins in beta out-of-frame sequences was weaker because fewer shared sequences reduced the signal-to-noise ratio. Fewer insertions were carried by abundant cord blood beta clonotypes; a weaker similar trend was observed in young adult naive repertoires, while no such trend was observed in memory repertoires.

These data are also associated with another study on yellow fever vaccine responses in identical twins. As the second publication notes: The T cell response to vaccination in identical twins was reported by the authors to appear partly convergent and partly personalized. In identical twins, the study followed T cell clones that responded to the vaccine with precision.

The material sequenced was PBMCs. This TCR was sampled from a woman between 18 and 29 years old in good health.

CDR3 protein: CASSHGSFEFF. The DNA sequence is TGTGCCAGCAGCCACGGGAGTTTTGAGTTCTTC. The chain employs TRBV5-6 and TRBJ2-1; possibly the D gene is TRBD2, per 6 matching bases. Counted from cysteine to phenylalanine, this CDR3 has 11 amino acids. The DNA shown is the 33-base CDR3, in frame from base 1. V is reduced by 4 bases and J by 14 bases, leaving a spacing of 13 bases between them. CDR1 SGHDT and CDR2 YYEEEE are derived from the germline V gene. Here the CDR3 is joined to the reference TRBV5-6 and TRBJ2-1 genes, and the full variable domain is: DAGVTQSPTHLIKTRGQQVTLRCSPKSGHDTVSWYQQALGQGPQFIFQYYEEEERQRGNFPDRFSGHQFPNYSSELNVNALLLGDSALYLCASSHGSFEFFGPGTRLTVL.